This record covers a single T cell receptor beta chain. The table lists this clone with a few counts. The clone's antigen remains unknown. Base-call qualities are not available, and no considerably larger clone is one nucleotide away. For sequencing of the TCRbeta CDR3 region, genomic DNA was extracted from the sorted cells. The immunoSEQ Assay was used to sequence the TCRbeta CDR3 regions. The immuneACCESS repertoire file appears here via TCRdb, limited to in-frame rearrangements. These files lack a portion of the clones; in checked studies, under half of the deficit traces to unresolved V genes, and the cause of the others is not known. The sample yields approximately 17,000 clones; 86% were counted once. Less than 0.85% of the sample lies in the top ten. Patients with autoimmune disease history or receiving systemic immunosuppression were excluded from the trial. Peripheral blood for TCR sequencing was drawn from every dose cohort at baseline, at cycle 4 day 1 and at cycle 7 day 1. Samples came from an open-label, multicenter, first-in-human phase I dose-escalation trial of ivuxolimab. Adults with locally advanced or metastatic head and neck squamous cell, hepatocellular, melanoma or renal cell carcinoma were enrolled in the trial. CD4+ and CD8+ T cells were sorted separately from peripheral blood before TCR sequencing.

Trimming leaves V shorter by 5 bases and J shorter by 2 bases, with the junction holding 6 bases beyond the gene matches. The germline V gene provides CDR1 SGHRS and CDR2 YFSETQ. The CDR3 covers 15 residues, taking in both the cysteine and the phenylalanine. The entry retains the CDR3 DNA only, 45 bases that are in frame from base 1. This entry comes from a study of OX40 agonist ivuxolimab in advanced cancers. Regarding the research as a whole: The costimulatory receptor OX40 (CD134) was targeted by ivuxolimab, a fully human IgG2 agonistic monoclonal antibody. Intravenous ivuxolimab was administered to patients every 2 weeks at six dose levels: 0.01, 0.1, 0.3, 1.5, 3 and 10 mg/kg. Of the approximately 50 dose-escalation patients, hepatocellular carcinoma was present in roughly 19, melanoma in approximately 15, renal cell carcinoma in 9 and head and neck cancer in 9. A male proportion of roughly 80% and a mean age of 60 years, ranging from about 23 to 90, were recorded for the dose-escalation cohort. Patients were allowed to have had prior anti-PD-1, anti-PD-L1 or anti-CTLA-4 therapy, and around 37% of the dose-escalation patients had previously received checkpoint inhibitors. Partial responses occurred in three dose-escalation patients: two with cutaneous melanoma and one with hepatocellular carcinoma. The point of sequencing TCRbeta in the periphery was to test whether ivuxolimab changed TCR sequence diversity and drove clonal T-cell expansion. The monotherapy dose-escalation portion (N ≈ 50 patients) of the phase I ivuxolimab trial is reported in the paper. Study-wide findings and limitations: At doses of 0.1 to 3.0 mg/kg, clonal expansion of both CD4+ and CD8+ blood T cells was observed from baseline to week 6. Low levels of normalized T-cell clonal expansion were also seen in some patients who did not respond. On average, CD8+ T cells showed more expanded clones than CD4+ T cells after ivuxolimab. The antigen specificity of the clonally expanded peripheral T cells was not determined. In partial responders in the 0.1-3.0 mg/kg groups, normalized peripheral clonal expansion was found to be among the lowest, especially among CD8+ T cells.

The sequence links TRBV5-1 to TRBJ2-2, with 7 central nucleotides matching TRBD1. The receptor was derived from an adult with an advanced solid tumor such as melanoma, head and neck, liver or kidney cancer. The sequenced sample was CD4+ or CD8+ T cells sorted from blood, obtained in a trial of the OX40 agonist ivuxolimab. Here the CDR3 is given as CASRRQGLNTGELFF. The nucleotide sequence is given as TGCGCCAGCAGACGACAGGGTCTTAACACCGGGGAGCTGTTTTTT. Reference TRBV5-1 and TRBJ2-2 proteins supply the regions before and after the CDR3; the full variable domain is: KAGVTQTPRYLIKTRGQQVTLSCSPISGHRSVSWYQQTPGQGLQFLFEYFSETQRNKGNFPGRFSGRQFSNSRSEMNVSTLELGDSALYLCASRRQGLNTGELFFGEGSRLTVL.